This is a list of T cell receptor beta chains from one sample in a study of T cell responses to AZD1222 COVID-19 vaccine. Measured with immunoSEQ multiplex PCR; TCRdb has only the in-frame clones, and not every one. The sample has roughly 80,000 clones, under 95% seen once. The sample in question was peripheral blood, obtained on day 0 of MenACWY control vaccination. The receptors here all came from an adult in good health. The CDR3 runs from the conserved cysteine through the conserved F or W. The D gene is left open where the match is weak. Clone size, where shown, is once, few, many, or a class for clones that have expanded.

V	size	J	D	DNA	CDR3
TRBV30	-	TRBJ2-1	-	TGTGCCTGGAGTGGAGAGGGGCGGAAAACATACAATGAGCAGTTCTTC	CAWSGEGRKTYNEQFF
TRBV7-9	-	TRBJ2-2	TRBD1	TGTGCCAGCCAGAGGGACAGGAACACCGGGGAGCTGTTTTTT	CASQRDRNTGELFF
TRBV27	-	TRBJ2-1	-	TGTGCCAGCAGTTTTCGACCCTGGGGCAATGAGCAGTTCTTC	CASSFRPWGNEQFF
TRBV29-1	-	TRBJ2-1	TRBD2	TGCAGCGTTGAGGAGCCGGGAGGGCAGTTCTTC	CSVEEPGGQFF
TRBV5-1	-	TRBJ1-4	-	TGCGCCAGCAGGTCTGGCGAAAAACTGTTTTTT	CASRSGEKLFF
TRBV7-8	-	TRBJ2-3	-	TGTGCCAGCAGCTTGGGCGGTTTCGCTCCAGATACGCAGTATTTT	CASSLGGFAPDTQYF
TRBV27	-	TRBJ2-6	-	TGTGCCAGCAGTTTAACGACCTCTGGGGCCAACGTCCTGACTTTC	CASSLTTSGANVLTF
TRBV5-4	-	TRBJ1-1	-	TGTGCCACCAGACGGTGGGGGGAATATCTGAACACTGAAGCTTTCTTT	CATRRWGEYLNTEAFF
TRBV5-5	-	TRBJ2-7	TRBD2	TGTGCCAGCAGCTGGACTAGCGGCTCCTACGAGCAGTACTTC	CASSWTSGSYEQYF
TRBV29-1	-	TRBJ2-2	-	TGCAGCGTTGCCGTGGGGCGGGGCGGGGAGCTGTTTTTT	CSVAVGRGGELFF
TRBV5-1	once	TRBJ2-5	-	TGCGCCAGCAGATCCGGGAGAAGCCAAGAGACCCAGTACTTC	CASRSGRSQETQYF
TRBV4-2	-	TRBJ2-3	TRBD2	TGTGCCAGCAGCCCCCTCCTACGGCTAGCGGGAGAGATAACAGATACGCAGTATTTT	CASSPLLRLAGEITDTQYF
TRBV7-6	-	TRBJ2-7	TRBD2	TGTGCCAGCAGCCCCGGGGAGGGAAGCGAGCAGTACTTC	CASSPGEGSEQYF
TRBV30	-	TRBJ2-7	-	TGTGCCTGGAGTCGGTTCTCCTACGAGCAGTACTTC	CAWSRFSYEQYF
TRBV5-4	-	TRBJ2-7	-	TGTGCCAGCAGCCGTCAGGTAGGGGGAAAAGAGCAGTACTTC	CASSRQVGGKEQYF
TRBV19	-	TRBJ1-1	-	TGTGCCAGTAGTATATACGGGTACACTGAAGCTTTCTTT	CASSIYGYTEAFF
TRBV27	-	TRBJ2-1	TRBD2	TGTGCCAGCAGTTTAGCCACTAGCGGGAGGGCCAGGCAGTTCTTC	CASSLATSGRARQFF
TRBV27	-	TRBJ1-5	-	TGTGCCAGCAGCCCCGGCTCCGGCAGGGGCTCTCAGCCCCAGCATTTT	CASSPGSGRGSQPQHF
TRBV27	-	TRBJ1-4	-	TGTGCCAGCAGCCCTGGAGTGATAAATGAAAAACTGTTTTTT	CASSPGVINEKLFF
TRBV5-1	once	TRBJ1-6	-	TGCGCCAGCAGCTTATCGGGGCAGTATAATTCACCCCTCCACTTT	CASSLSGQYNSPLHF
TRBV27	-	TRBJ2-7	TRBD2	TGTGCCAGCAGTGGTAGCGGGAGTCTCTACGAGCAGTACTTC	CASSGSGSLYEQYF
TRBV4-1	-	TRBJ2-7	-	TGCGCCAGCAGCCAAGTTACGGGGGTCGAGCAGTACTTC	CASSQVTGVEQYF
TRBV6-2/TRBV6-3	-	TRBJ2-3	-	TGTGCCAGCAGTCCGGACCGCGGGTATACGCAGTATTTT	CASSPDRGYTQYF
TRBV12-2	few	TRBJ1-4	-	TGTGCAAGTCGCCCCAACTGTTTAGGTGAAAAACTGTTTTTT	CASRPNCLGEKLFF
TRBV19	-	TRBJ2-5	TRBD2	TGTGCCAGTAGTAATTTAGCGGGGATCCAAGAGACCCAGTACTTC	CASSNLAGIQETQYF
TRBV30	-	TRBJ1-2	-	TGTGCCTGGAGTGCGGCCAACCTGAACTATGGCTACACCTTC	CAWSAANLNYGYTF
TRBV28	-	TRBJ1-1	-	TGTGCCAGCAGCCGCCGTAGAGAAGCTTTCTTT	CASSRRREAFF
TRBV5-1	-	TRBJ1-5	-	TGCGCCAGCAGCTTGGACTTGGATAGCAATCAGCCCCAGCATTTT	CASSLDLDSNQPQHF
TRBV5-4	-	TRBJ2-7	-	TGTGCCAGCAGCCCAAGCGTGGGGTTAGCGGCAGCCTACGAGCAGTACTTC	CASSPSVGLAAAYEQYF
TRBV6-2/TRBV6-3	-	TRBJ1-1	-	TGTGCCAGCAGTTACGTGGGTACCCCTGAAGCTTTCTTT	CASSYVGTPEAFF
TRBV5-1	-	TRBJ2-7	-	TGCGCCAGCAGTGAATGGGGAGACGAGCAGTACTTC	CASSEWGDEQYF
TRBV24-1	-	TRBJ1-6	-	TGTGCCACCAGGGGTTCACCCCTCCACTTT	CATRGSPLHF
TRBV7-9	-	TRBJ2-7	TRBD1	TGTGCCAGCAGCTTACTTCAGGGGGCTTCCTACGAGCAGTACTTC	CASSLLQGASYEQYF
TRBV4-1	-	TRBJ1-5	-	TGCGCCAGCAGCCACTCTGGGAATCAGCCCCAGCATTTT	CASSHSGNQPQHF
TRBV18	-	TRBJ1-2	-	TGTGCCAGCTCACCTGGGGGACTGTCCTATGGCTACACCTTC	CASSPGGLSYGYTF
TRBV5-1	-	TRBJ2-1	-	TGCGCCAGCAACGGAGAAGGGAGCCCACTCTACAATGAGCAGTTCTTC	CASNGEGSPLYNEQFF
TRBV5-1	-	TRBJ2-7	-	TGCGCCAGCAGCTTGTACGGAGACAGCACCTACGAGCAGTACTTC	CASSLYGDSTYEQYF
TRBV7-9	-	TRBJ2-7	-	TGTGCCAGCAGCCTCGGACGGATCGCCTACGAGCAGTACTTC	CASSLGRIAYEQYF
TRBV10-3	-	TRBJ1-1	TRBD1	TGTGCCATCAGTGAGTCTGGGGTTGGGACAGTGAACACTGAAGCTTTCTTT	CAISESGVGTVNTEAFF
TRBV7-9	-	TRBJ1-2	-	TGTGCCTATCAGATAACCCACAGGGATAACTATGGCTACACCTTC	CAYQITHRDNYGYTF
TRBV6-5	-	TRBJ1-2	-	TGTGCCAGCAGTCCCAATGCCGATAACTATGGCTACACCTTC	CASSPNADNYGYTF
TRBV5-6	-	TRBJ2-4	-	TGTGCCAGCAGCTTGGTTGGTGACATTCAGTACTTC	CASSLVGDIQYF
TRBV5-4	-	TRBJ1-3	-	TGTGCCAGCAGCCGCCCTCTTGAAAACACCATATATTTT	CASSRPLENTIYF
TRBV7-7	-	TRBJ2-3	TRBD2	TGTGCCAGCAGCTTAGGGGCAGCGGGAGCTGCAGATACGCAGTATTTT	CASSLGAAGAADTQYF
TRBV10-2	-	TRBJ2-7	-	TGCGCCAGCAGTCTAAATAGCGGAGGGAGCTCCTACGAGCAGTACTTC	CASSLNSGGSSYEQYF
TRBV25-1	once	TRBJ1-4	TRBD1	TGTGCCAGCAGTGACGACAGGGGGGATGAAAAACTGTTTTTT	CASSDDRGDEKLFF
TRBV5-4	-	TRBJ2-1	-	TGTGCCAGCCAGGGGCAGGTAGACAATGAGCAGTTCTTC	CASQGQVDNEQFF
TRBV30	-	TRBJ2-2	-	TGTGCCCACCGGAGAAGCGGTACGAACACCGGGGAGCTGTTTTTT	CAHRRSGTNTGELFF
TRBV12-5	once	TRBJ1-1	-	TGTGCTAGTGGTTTTCGGGACCTATTTTCGCTGAACACTGAAGCTTTCTTT	CASGFRDLFSLNTEAFF
TRBV6-5	-	TRBJ1-1	-	TGTGCCAGCAGTTACCGCGGAGGAGTGATAGCTGAAGCTTTCTTT	CASSYRGGVIAEAFF